Below are 10 T cell receptor beta chains sequenced from a single sample in a study of quantifying T cell responses using KT2 cells. Study overall: RNA was reverse transcribed with TCR alpha and beta constant-region primers.

Each cDNA got a UMI-containing oligo ligated at its 3' end. The first PCR ran approximately 4 cycles with an equimolar RC1.1 and RC1.2 beta primer mix. TCRdb reprocessed the UMI-ligation and nested PCR reads with MiXCR, giving one entry per CDR3 protein. The sample holds 25,000 to 35,000 distinct CDR3 sequences; about 9.4% are singletons and the top ten take more than 9.5%. The source material was PBMCs spiked with cells of the T cell clone KT2. These receptors all come from a human donor.

This clonotype has a count of ten or more. This sequence joins TRBV7-6 and TRBJ1-5, with unresolved D. Deletions cut 1 base from V and 7 bases from J, with 11 bases between. The CDR3 loop spans 14 amino acids. Germline CDR1 is SGHVS and CDR2 is FNYEAQ. CDR3 DNA sequence: TGTGCCAGCAGCTTAGGGGCAGATTCACAGCCCCAGCATTTT. Amino acid sequence: CASSLGADSQPQHF.

V gene TRBV20-1 combines with J gene TRBJ2-1, with TRBD2 identical over 9 bases. This CDR3 contains 15 residues. Trimming took 6 bases from V and 6 from J; bases not matched to a gene: 12. Germline V gene sequence: CDR1 DFQATT, CDR2 SNEGSKA (reference sequence). CDR3 coding DNA: TGCAGTGCCCCGACTAGACTAGCGGAACTCAATGAGCAGTTCTTC. Amino acids: CSAPTRLAELNEQFF.

The chain is built from TRBV7-2 and TRBJ2-5; a weak D match, TRBD1 (6 bases). Germline V gene sequence: CDR1 SGHTA, CDR2 FQGNSA. The CDR3 is 14 amino acids. Trimming removed 5 bases from V and 1 base from J, with 11 bases in between. The CDR3 DNA is TGTGCCAGCAGCCAAGACAGGCTCCAAGAGACCCAGTACTTC. Encoded protein: CASSQDRLQETQYF.

The chain couples TRBV11-2 to TRBJ2-3; D perhaps matches TRBD1 (6 bases). V was clipped by 5 bases and J by 12 bases, with 18 bases between them. Germline V gives CDR1 SGHAT, CDR2 FQNNGV. The CDR3 is 13 amino acids. CDR3 protein: CASSPPPGDPQYF. As DNA, the CDR3 is TGTGCCAGCAGCCCCCCCCCAGGGGACCCACAGTATTTT.

The chain links TRBV29-1 to TRBJ2-4, with D maybe TRBD2 (7 bases). The CDR3 contains 16 residues. Germline CDR1 is SQVTM and CDR2 is ANQGSEA. With 6 bases removed from V and 0 bases from J, the gap between germline ends came to 18 bases. The CDR3: CSVAGAGTIAKNIQYF. The CDR3 coding sequence is TGCAGCGTGGCGGGGGCGGGAACAATAGCCAAAAACATTCAGTACTTC.

This clonotype was recorded at least ten times. The V gene is TRBV6-2 or TRBV6-3, the J gene TRBJ2-3, with D tentatively TRBD1 (6 bases). The CDR3 is 13 amino acids. Looked up from germline, CDR1 is MNHEY and CDR2 is SVGEGT. V was cut by 6 bases and J by 3 bases, with 10 bases left in between. This chain's CDR3 is CASSRQETDTQYF. The DNA of the CDR3 is TGTGCCAGCAGCCGACAGGAAACAGATACGCAGTATTTT.

This clonotype was observed many times. The chain uses TRBV7-2 and TRBJ2-3; TRBD2 agrees at 9 bases. The CDR3 has 15 amino acids. Trimming removed 1 base from V and 4 bases from J; junction bases left unmatched: 3. Germline assignment: CDR1 SGHTA and CDR2 FQGNSA. CDR3 amino acids: CASSLVGGGADTQYF. CDR3 nucleotide sequence: TGTGCCAGCAGCTTAGTGGGCGGGGGGGCAGATACGCAGTATTTT.

By share, this clonotype ranks as medium-sized (0.01 to 0.1%). V and J are TRBV20-1 and TRBJ2-1; 10 bases fit TRBD2. V lost 1 base to trimming and J lost 10 bases; unmatched junction nucleotides: 7. This CDR3 contains 14 residues. CDR1 is DFQATT, CDR2 SNEGSKA, per germline (reference sequence). This CDR3 reads CSARVAGGFGEQFF. CDR3 sequence (DNA): TGCAGTGCTAGAGTAGCGGGGGGATTTGGGGAGCAGTTCTTC.

This clonotype was counted many times. The genes are TRBV29-1 and TRBJ1-1, with a possible D match to TRBD1 (5 bases). V was shortened by 6 bases and J by 0 bases, with 11 bases between the two germline ends. Germline loops: CDR1 SQVTM, CDR2 ANQGSEA. CDR3 length: 13 amino acids. CDR3 sequence reads: CSVGGFVNTEAFF. Written as DNA, the CDR3 is TGCAGCGTCGGGGGGTTCGTGAACACTGAAGCTTTCTTT.

The V gene is TRBV21-1, the J gene TRBJ2-1; TRBD1 is taken as the D call from the table, unchecked against the DNA. TRBV21-1 is a known pseudogene. This CDR3 comprises 17 residues. This CDR3 reads CASSPQTRKFFYNEQFF. In DNA, the CDR3 is TGTGCCAGCAGCCCCCAAACCCGGAAGTTTTTCTACAATGAGCAGTTCTTC.